This entry lists 22 T cell receptor beta chains sequenced from one sample in a study of blood T cell repertoires in COVID-19. Clones were read by immunoSEQ multiplex PCR, and TCRdb kept only the in-frame ones, dropping some. The sample lists 400,000 to 550,000 clones; more than 85% were seen once. Input material: peripheral blood. These receptors originate from a woman aged 30 to 39 with acute or convalescent COVID-19.

This clone appeared a few times. The gene calls are TRBV6-1 and TRBJ1-2, with D perhaps TRBD1 (6 bases). Germline V gene data show CDR1 as MNHNS and CDR2 as SASEGT. This CDR3 has 14 residues. Trimming removed 2 bases from V and 8 bases from J, with 15 bases in between. The DNA of the CDR3 is TGTGCCAGCAGTGAATCTGGGGGCGCCTGGGGCTACACCTTC. This sequence encodes CASSESGGAWGYTF.

The chain has TRBV12-3 or TRBV12-4 and TRBJ2-7; the match to TRBD1 covers 7 bases. V shed 5 bases and J 3 bases; nucleotides not matched to a gene: 4. The CDR3 runs to 13 residues. The CDR3 reads CASSPRQGYEQYF. In DNA form, the CDR3 reads TGTGCCAGCAGTCCGCGACAGGGCTACGAGCAGTACTTC.

The gene calls are TRBV7-9 and TRBJ2-3, with D maybe TRBD1 (6 bases). The CDR3 extends over 12 amino acids. Trimming shortened V by 5 bases and J by 4 bases, and 7 bases separated the two germline ends. CDR1 is SEHNR and CDR2 is FQNEAQ in the germline V gene (reference sequence). As DNA, the CDR3 is TGTGCCAGCAGCGCAGGGGCAGATACGCAGTATTTT. It codes for CASSAGADTQYF.

V usage is TRBV18 and J usage is TRBJ1-2, with 7 bases fitting TRBD1. The CDR3 consists of 14 residues. Per germline, CDR1 KGHSH and CDR2 LQKENI. V shed 4 bases, J shed 8 bases, and the junction held 10 bases outside the gene matches. In nucleotides, the CDR3 is TGTGCCAGCTCACTATTTCGACAGGGTAGAGGCTACACCTTC. Protein: CASSLFRQGRGYTF.

This rearrangement joins TRBV2 to TRBJ2-1; D may be TRBD1 (6 bases). V shed 4 bases and J shed 4 bases, with 11 bases lying between them. Germline lookup yields CDR1 SNHLY and CDR2 FYNNEI. This CDR3 is 14 amino acids long. The CDR3 nucleotides read TGTGCCAGCAGTGGGGACACCTTTTACAATGAGCAGTTCTTC. Its protein is CASSGDTFYNEQFF.

The rearrangement joins TRBV9 to TRBJ1-2, with D hard to call. Trimming removed 3 bases at V and 3 bases at J, with 12 bases between. This CDR3 contains 14 residues. Germline V gene lookup returns CDR1 SGDLS and CDR2 YYNGEE. This CDR3 is CASSGKGSYYGYTF. The CDR3 DNA sequence: TGTGCCAGCAGCGGAAAAGGGAGTTACTATGGCTACACCTTC. The whole variable domain, remainder taken from reference TRBV9 and TRBJ1-2, is DSGVTQTPKHLITATGQRVTLRCSPRSGDLSVYWYQQSLDQGLQFLIQYYNGEERAKGNILERFSAQQFPDLHSELNLSSLELGDSALYFCASSGKGSYYGYTFGSGTRLTVV.

The chain has TRBV7-3 and TRBJ2-1; D remains ambiguous. The V gene lost 0 bases and the J gene lost 9 bases, with 6 bases spanning the gap. CDR3 length: 12 amino acids. Germline lookup yields CDR1 SGHTA and CDR2 FQGTGA. As DNA, the CDR3 is TGTGCCAGCAGCTTAACGTCCAGTGAGCAGTTCTTC. Translated, it gives CASSLTSSEQFF.

This clone occurred a few times. The chain links TRBV30 to TRBJ1-5; 10 bases fit TRBD1. With 4 bases clipped from V and 7 bases from J, the junction kept 4 bases outside the gene matches. The CDR3 is made up of 13 amino acids. Germline V gene data show CDR1 as GTSNPN and CDR2 as SVGIG (reference sequence). The CDR3, as DNA: TGTGCCTGGAACCGGGACAGGGGCCAGCCCCAGCATTTT. Protein sequence: CAWNRDRGQPQHF. Complete variable domain (other parts from reference TRBV30 and TRBJ1-5): SQTIHQWPATLVQPVGSPLSLECTVEGTSNPNLYWYRQAAGRGLQLLFYSVGIGQISSEVPQNLSASRPQDRQFILSSKKLLLSDSGFYLCAWNRDRGQPQHFGDGTRLSIL.

The rearrangement uses TRBV25-1 and TRBJ1-3; D call uncertain. Trimming stripped 4 bases from V and 2 bases from J, with 9 bases between. Germline V gives CDR1 MGHDK, CDR2 SYGVNS. This CDR3 has 14 amino acids. The CDR3 protein is CASSGWRAGNTIYF. In DNA form, the CDR3 reads TGTGCCAGCAGTGGATGGAGGGCTGGAAACACCATATATTTT. The variable domain in full, completed from reference TRBV25-1 and TRBJ1-3, reads EADIYQTPRYLVIGTGKKITLECSQTMGHDKMYWYQQDPGMELHLIHYSYGVNSTEKGDLSSESTVSRIRTEHFPLTLESARPSHTSQYLCASSGWRAGNTIYFGEGSWLTVV.

V and J are TRBV10-3 and TRBJ2-1; a possible D gene is TRBD1 (5 bases). The CDR3 loop spans 17 amino acids. Trimming left V 6 bases short and J 0 bases short, with 18 bases between. CDR1 and CDR2 from the germline V gene are ENHRY and SYGVKD. CDR3: CAIRQEDTRSSYNEQFF. The CDR3 region has the DNA TGTGCCATCAGACAGGAAGACACCCGGAGCTCCTACAATGAGCAGTTCTTC.

This chain joins TRBV29-1 and TRBJ1-5; no reliable D call. Between the trimmed V and J ends, which lost 4 bases and 3 bases, there was a span of 10 bases. The germline V gene has CDR1 SQVTM and CDR2 ANQGSEA. The CDR3 length is 13 residues. The CDR3, as DNA: TGCAGCGTTGGGGAGGCCACCAATCAGCCCCAGCATTTT. It is translated as CSVGEATNQPQHF.

The chain uses TRBV6-5 and TRBJ1-5; D is possibly TRBD1 (5 bases). The CDR3 contains 13 residues. CDR1 MNHEY and CDR2 SVGAGI come from the germline V gene. V lost 8 bases to trimming and J lost 7 bases, with 15 bases between them. This CDR3 reads CASGRRVGQPQHF. In DNA, the CDR3 is TGTGCCAGCGGTCGCAGGGTCGGGCAGCCCCAGCATTTT.

The chain recombines TRBV27 with TRBJ2-5, with D possibly TRBD2 on 5 matching bases. This CDR3 is built from 13 residues. V gave up 6 bases and J gave up 5 bases, with 13 bases separating them. Germline V gene sequence: CDR1 MNHEY, CDR2 SMNVEV (reference sequence). CDR3 DNA: TGTGCCAGCAGATCGAGTAGGGAGGAGACCCAGTACTTC. This encodes CASRSSREETQYF.

This chain links TRBV3-1 (or the pseudogene TRBV3-2) with TRBJ2-5, with D possibly being TRBD1 (6 bases). This CDR3 region has 16 residues. Germline V CDR1 and CDR2: LGHDT, YNNKEL (reference sequence). V was pared by 1 base and J by 2 bases, with 14 bases between. The CDR3 nucleotides read TGTGCCAGCAGCCAAGCTACCGGGACACCACAAGAGACCCAGTACTTC. It specifies CASSQATGTPQETQYF.

This sequence joins TRBV7-9 and TRBJ1-6; D not resolved. V was cut by 5 bases and J by 0 bases, with 11 bases left in between. The CDR3 extends over 16 amino acids. Germline V CDR1 and CDR2: SEHNR, FQNEAQ (reference sequence). This CDR3 reads CASSAGESSYNSPLHF. The CDR3 DNA is TGTGCCAGCAGCGCGGGAGAGAGCTCCTATAATTCACCCCTCCACTTT.

V is TRBV5-4 and J is TRBJ1-2, with no clear D. The V gene lost 0 bases and the J gene lost 5 bases, with 8 bases spanning the gap. The CDR3 totals 13 residues. Per the germline V gene, CDR1 is SGHNT and CDR2 is YYREEE (reference sequence). CDR3 bases: TGTGCCAGCAGCTTGGACAGAGAATATGGCTACACCTTC. Its protein is CASSLDREYGYTF.

The chain carries TRBV28 and TRBJ2-5, with D perhaps TRBD2 (5 bases). Germline CDR1 reads MDHEN; CDR2 reads SYDVKM. Trimming removed 3 bases from V and 2 bases from J, with 13 bases in between. The CDR3 length is 15 residues. The CDR3 loop reads CASSFTAAGQETQYF. The CDR3 bases are TGTGCCAGCAGTTTTACAGCGGCAGGACAAGAGACCCAGTACTTC.

V is TRBV9 and J is TRBJ1-1, with 7 bases that match TRBD1. Germline assignment: CDR1 SGDLS and CDR2 YYNGEE. This CDR3 spans 17 amino acids. The V segment lost 0 bases and the J segment 1 base; nucleotides outside the gene matches: 9. CDR3: CASSVGIRGPKNTEAFF. The CDR3 DNA reads as TGTGCCAGCAGCGTAGGCATTAGGGGGCCTAAGAACACTGAAGCTTTCTTT.

V is TRBV3-1 (or the pseudogene TRBV3-2) and J is TRBJ2-5; 11 bases line up with TRBD1. Germline-derived CDR1 and CDR2 are LGHDT and YNNKEL (reference sequence). V lost 1 base to trimming and J lost 7 bases; unmatched junction nucleotides: 5. This CDR3 has 15 amino acids. The CDR3, as DNA: TGTGCCAGCAGCCAAGTGGACAGGGGGCCGGGGACCCAGTACTTC. Its translation: CASSQVDRGPGTQYF.

The rearrangement links TRBV7-7 to TRBJ2-7, with D unclear. In germline, CDR1 is SSHAT, CDR2 FNYEAQ (reference sequence). The CDR3 totals 15 residues. The V and J ends lost 2 bases and 5 bases respectively, with 16 bases between them. The DNA for the CDR3 is TGTGCCAGCAGCTTAACTCCCGAGGCTTCCGACGAGCAGTACTTC. It codes for CASSLTPEASDEQYF.

The chain joins TRBV5-1 to TRBJ1-2, with 9 bases that match TRBD1. The CDR3 totals 18 residues. V trimming: 3 bases; J trimming: 5 bases; junction bases outside the gene matches: 17. CDR1 and CDR2 from the germline V gene are SGHRS and YFSETQ. CDR3 residues: CASSSYRGTGNKVYGYTF. In nucleotides, the CDR3 is TGCGCCAGCAGCTCCTACCGCGGGACAGGGAATAAAGTGTATGGCTACACCTTC.

The CDR3 spells CAWTLGLGGDTQYF. CDR3 nucleotides: TGTGCCTGGACTCTGGGACTTGGGGGAGATACGCAGTATTTT. V and J are TRBV30 and TRBJ2-3; the D gene is possibly TRBD2 (6 bases). CDR1 and CDR2 (germline): GTSNPN, SVGIG (reference sequence). This CDR3 region has 14 residues. The V end was cut by 4 bases, the J end by 5 bases, with 16 bases between.